This is a list of T cell receptor beta chains from one sample in a study of cytomegalovirus exposure and HLA in healthy donors. The assay was immunoSEQ multiplex PCR, and TCRdb's table has in-frame clones only and misses some. The data show under 150,000 clones, with around 80% seen just once and under 2% held by the top ten. The material sequenced was PBMCs. The origin of the receptors is a female donor in good health and CMV-seropositive. The CDR3 runs from the conserved cysteine through the conserved F or W. A D gene is named only where the DNA matches it firmly. Some rows have no size entry. The others give once, few or many, or a class for an expanded clone.

J gene | clone size | V gene | D gene | CDR3 DNA | CDR3 protein
TRBJ1-5 | NA | TRBV30 | NA | TGTGCCTGGAATGGACCTCTCGGGACACTGTTTCAGCCCCAGCATTTT | CAWNGPLGTLFQPQHF
TRBJ2-7 | NA | TRBV28 | NA | TGTGCCAGCAGTACCTCTATCTACGAGCAGTACTTC | CASSTSIYEQYF
TRBJ1-4 | NA | TRBV6-5 | NA | TGTGCCAGCGGGGGACTGAATGAAAAACTGTTTTTT | CASGGLNEKLFF
TRBJ1-2 | NA | TRBV7-9 | NA | TGTTCCAGCAGCCCCGGCGTGAGGGGCTACACCTTC | CSSSPGVRGYTF
TRBJ2-5 | NA | TRBV2 | TRBD2 | TGTGCCAGCACCGGACTAGCGGGAAAAGAGACCCAGTACTTC | CASTGLAGKETQYF
TRBJ2-5 | NA | TRBV30 | TRBD1 | TGTGCCTGCGCGATGGGACAGGGGGGAGAGACCCAGTACTTC | CACAMGQGGETQYF
TRBJ2-5 | NA | TRBV5-6 | TRBD1 | TGTGCCAGCAGCTTACAGGGGGCCCAAGAGACCCAGTACTTC | CASSLQGAQETQYF
TRBJ1-1 | NA | TRBV9 | TRBD1 | TGTGCCAGCAGCCCGCCTTTTACAGGGGAAAACACTGAAGCTTTCTTT | CASSPPFTGENTEAFF
TRBJ2-1 | NA | TRBV5-4 | NA | TGTGCCAGCAGCTTGCCTGCCGGCGGGGAGCAGTTCTTC | CASSLPAGGEQFF
TRBJ2-2 | NA | TRBV11-2 | NA | TGTGCCAGCAGCCAATTAATGCCCGGTACCGGGGAGCTGTTTTTT | CASSQLMPGTGELFF
TRBJ2-1 | NA | TRBV5-6 | NA | TGTGCCAGCAGCAAAAGACTATCGTTCTCCTACAATGAGCAGTTCTTC | CASSKRLSFSYNEQFF
TRBJ2-7 | NA | TRBV11-1 | TRBD1 | TGTGCCAGCAGCTTTACGGACAGGGGTCCCTACGAGCAGTACTTC | CASSFTDRGPYEQYF
TRBJ1-6 | NA | TRBV25-1 | NA | TGTGCCAGCAGTGAACCCTTCTCAAGCCCAAATTCACCCCTCCACTTT | CASSEPFSSPNSPLHF
TRBJ2-7 | NA | TRBV7-9 | TRBD1 | TGTGCCAGCAGCTTAGAGGAGGACAGGGGGTTCAACGAGCAGTACTTC | CASSLEEDRGFNEQYF
TRBJ2-1 | few | TRBV5-1 | TRBD2 | TGCGCCAGCAGCTACCAAGCGGGAGGGCTAGATGAGCAGTTCTTC | CASSYQAGGLDEQFF
TRBJ1-1 | NA | TRBV6-5 | TRBD1 | TGTGCCAGCAGTTACCAGCCAGGGGGGATTAACACTGAAGCTTTCTTT | CASSYQPGGINTEAFF
TRBJ1-2 | NA | TRBV5-3 | NA | TGTGCCAGAAGTTGGGAGAAGAGTGGGATTCCCTATGGCTACACCTTC | CARSWEKSGIPYGYTF
TRBJ1-2 | NA | TRBV19 | TRBD1 | TGTGCCAGTAGTATAGGCCGGACAGGGGGCGCTGGCTACACCTTC | CASSIGRTGGAGYTF
TRBJ1-4 | once | TRBV25-1 | NA | TGTGCCAGCAGTGAGTCAGGGGCGGTTAATGAAAAACTGTTTTTT | CASSESGAVNEKLFF
TRBJ2-2 | few | TRBV29-1 | TRBD2 | TGCAGCGTGGGAGCGGGAGGGCCGGGCACCGGGGAGCTGTTTTTT | CSVGAGGPGTGELFF
TRBJ2-3 | once | TRBV5-4 | NA | TGTGCCAGCAGATTGGAGGGGGGAGGGGGGGCGTCGCAGTATTTT | CASRLEGGGGASQYF
TRBJ2-2 | once | TRBV30 | NA | TGTGCCTGGGGGACGGTGGCGGGGGGGGAGCTGTTTTTT | CAWGTVAGGELFF
TRBJ1-6 | NA | TRBV30 | NA | TGTGCCTGGAAGACGTTGGGACTTAATTCACCCCTCCACTTT | CAWKTLGLNSPLHF
TRBJ2-2 | NA | TRBV7-9 | NA | TGTGCCAGCAGATCGCAGGGGCAGCCCACCGGGGAGCTGTTTTTT | CASRSQGQPTGELFF
TRBJ1-2 | NA | TRBV2 | TRBD1 | TGTGCCAGCAGGGTGGAGACAGGGTTTGGCTACCCCTTC | CASRVETGFGYPF
TRBJ2-7 | NA | TRBV6-5 | TRBD1 | TGTGCCAGCAGAAAGCCCACAGGGGACTACGAGCAGTACTTC | CASRKPTGDYEQYF
TRBJ1-1 | NA | TRBV6-5 | TRBD1 | TGTGCCAGCAGTACTCCGGGACAGGGTCTTGGTGAAGCTTTCTTT | CASSTPGQGLGEAFF
TRBJ2-1 | few | TRBV11-3 | NA | TGTGCCAGCAGCTTAGGGGCAGGTAGCAATGAGCAGTTCTTC | CASSLGAGSNEQFF
TRBJ2-7 | NA | TRBV7-2 | TRBD1 | TGTGCCAGCAGCCCCAGAGGACAGGACGACTCCTACGAGCAGTACTTC | CASSPRGQDDSYEQYF
TRBJ1-1 | NA | TRBV2 | NA | TGTGCCAGCAGTGAGGAGGACAGCCACTTCATGAACACTGAAGCTTTCTTT | CASSEEDSHFMNTEAFF
TRBJ2-1 | NA | TRBV9 | NA | TGTGCCAGCAGCGTAGGGGGAGGAGACTCCTCATATGGGCAGTTCTTC | CASSVGGGDSSYGQFF
TRBJ2-7 | NA | TRBV19 | NA | TGTGCCAGTAGGGCGGGGAGCTCCTACGAGCAGTACTTC | CASRAGSSYEQYF
TRBJ2-7 | NA | TRBV4-1 | TRBD1 | TGCGCCAGCAGCCAAGAAACCCCTAGGGGGCGAGGGGATTACGAGCAGTACTTC | CASSQETPRGRGDYEQYF
TRBJ2-7 | NA | TRBV4-2 | NA | TGTGCCAGCAGCCAAGACCCAGGGACCTACGAGCAGTACTTC | CASSQDPGTYEQYF
TRBJ1-6 | NA | TRBV2 | TRBD1 | TGTGCCAGCAGCTATACAGGGGTGAGTTCACCCCTCCACTTT | CASSYTGVSSPLHF
TRBJ1-2 | NA | TRBV28 | NA | TGTGCCAGCAGTCTATCGGGCTATGGCTACACCTTC | CASSLSGYGYTF
TRBJ2-7 | once | TRBV5-3 | NA | TGTGCCAGAGGGAACTGGGGAGCTGTGTTCTCCTACGAGCAGTACTTC | CARGNWGAVFSYEQYF
TRBJ2-1 | NA | TRBV9 | TRBD2 | TGTGCCAGCAGCCCCCGAACTAGCGGGACGTACAATGAGCAGTTCTTC | CASSPRTSGTYNEQFF
TRBJ1-2 | NA | TRBV13 | TRBD1 | TGTGCCAGCAGCTTAGAGGACAGGTCTTACTATGGCTACACCTTC | CASSLEDRSYYGYTF
TRBJ2-4 | NA | TRBV28 | TRBD1 | TGTGCCAGCAGCTCTCGACAGGGTAGGAACATTCAGTACTTC | CASSSRQGRNIQYF
TRBJ2-5 | NA | TRBV5-1 | NA | TGCGCCAGCAGCTTATCACCGAGAGCCCGGGGAGAGACCCAGTACTTC | CASSLSPRARGETQYF
TRBJ2-2 | NA | TRBV2 | NA | TGTGCCAGCAGCCTAGAGGCCGGGGAGCTGTTTTTT | CASSLEAGELFF
TRBJ1-1 | NA | TRBV29-1 | NA | TGCAGCGTTGTCTTTTGGGGGTTGCGGGGGACTGAAGCTTTCTTT | CSVVFWGLRGTEAFF
TRBJ1-3 | NA | TRBV9 | TRBD1 | TGTGCCAGCAGCGCCGGAACAGGGGGCACTGGAAACACCATATATTTT | CASSAGTGGTGNTIYF
TRBJ2-5 | NA | TRBV4-1 | TRBD2 | TGCGCCAGCAGCCAAGAGAGGGGCTTAGCGGGGGCCCTCGGGGGGGAGACCCAGTACTTC | CASSQERGLAGALGGETQYF